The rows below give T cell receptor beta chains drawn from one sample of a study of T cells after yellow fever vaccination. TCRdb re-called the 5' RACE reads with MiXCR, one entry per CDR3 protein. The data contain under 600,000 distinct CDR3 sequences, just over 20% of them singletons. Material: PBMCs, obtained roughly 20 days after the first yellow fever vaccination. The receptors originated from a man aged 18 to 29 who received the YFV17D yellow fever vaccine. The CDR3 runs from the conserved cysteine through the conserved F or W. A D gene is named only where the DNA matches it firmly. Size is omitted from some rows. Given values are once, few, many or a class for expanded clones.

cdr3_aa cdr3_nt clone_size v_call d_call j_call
CSARAGDEKLFF TGCAGTGCCAGGGCAGGGGATGAAAAACTGTTTTTT few TRBV20-1 NA TRBJ1-4
CASSEASGGAPDTQYF TGCGCCAGCAGCGAAGCTAGCGGGGGGGCCCCAGATACGCAGTATTTT few TRBV5-1 TRBD2 TRBJ2-3
CASSVGEGLGETQYF TGTGCCAGCAGCGTAGGCGAAGGCCTCGGGGAGACCCAGTACTTC NA TRBV9 NA TRBJ2-5
CASSLATSRQYF TGTGCCAGCAGCTTAGCTACTAGTCGGCAGTATTTT few TRBV7-2 NA TRBJ2-3
CASSLSRGTYNEQFF TGTGCTAGCAGCTTATCCAGGGGGACCTACAATGAGCAGTTCTTC NA TRBV7-7 TRBD1 TRBJ2-1
CASSTGQNTEAFF TGTGCCAGCAGCACAGGACAAAACACTGAAGCTTTCTTT NA TRBV7-9 NA TRBJ1-1
CASSLAMGPQHF TGTGCCAGCAGCCTGGCCATGGGGCCCCAGCATTTT NA TRBV7-2 NA TRBJ1-5
CASSLFGTVNSPLHF TGTGCCAGCAGCTTATTTGGGACGGTTAATTCACCCCTCCACTTT few TRBV7-3 NA TRBJ1-6
CASSMVATSYNEQFF TGTGCCAGTAGTATGGTAGCGACCTCCTACAATGAGCAGTTCTTC NA TRBV19 NA TRBJ2-1
CASSLSGGYETQYF TGTGCCAGCAGCTTGAGCGGGGGCTATGAGACCCAGTACTTC few TRBV7-7 TRBD2 TRBJ2-5
CASSEIAGGINNEQFF TGTGCCAGCAGTGAAATAGCGGGGGGGATCAACAATGAGCAGTTCTTC NA TRBV2 TRBD2 TRBJ2-1
CASSSVRADRNTGELFF TGTGCCAGCAGTTCCGTTCGGGCCGACCGGAACACCGGGGAGCTGTTTTTT NA TRBV28 NA TRBJ2-2
CATSGGLALYEQYF TGTGCCACCAGCGGGGGACTAGCACTATACGAGCAGTACTTC few TRBV15 TRBD2 TRBJ2-7
CASSITLAGGRGQFF TGTGCCAGCAGCATTACCCTAGCGGGGGGGCGGGGGCAGTTCTTC few TRBV5-8 TRBD2 TRBJ2-1
CASSYSLANTEAFF TGTGCCAGCAGTTACAGCCTGGCGAACACTGAAGCTTTCTTT NA TRBV6-5 NA TRBJ1-1
CASNPWGEMNTEAFF TGTGCCAGCAACCCTTGGGGGGAGATGAACACTGAAGCTTTCTTT NA TRBV6-2/TRBV6-3 NA TRBJ1-1
CASSLNAGTHRNTEAFF TGTGCCAGCAGCTTAAACGCCGGGACACACCGGAACACTGAAGCTTTCTTT NA TRBV5-5 NA TRBJ1-1
CASSLETGDYGYTF TGTGCCAGCAGCTTGGAGACAGGCGACTATGGCTACACCTTC few TRBV5-5 NA TRBJ1-2
CASSLQRAASRLFF TGTGCCAGCAGTTTACAGCGGGCCGCCTCTAGGCTGTTTTTT few TRBV6-2/TRBV6-3 NA TRBJ2-2
CSARALGTVNQPQHF TGCAGTGCTAGAGCTTTGGGGACAGTAAATCAGCCCCAGCATTTT few TRBV20-1 TRBD1 TRBJ1-5
CASSPPRTSGGPLLRELFF TGTGCCAGCAGCCCGCCGCGGACTAGCGGGGGCCCCTTATTACGGGAGCTGTTTTTT few TRBV11-2 TRBD2 TRBJ2-2
CASSLLTPRVATEAFF TGTGCCAGCAGTTTACTCACGCCGAGGGTGGCCACTGAAGCTTTCTTT NA TRBV12-3/TRBV12-4 NA TRBJ1-1
CASSSTGESGANVLTF TGTGCCAGCAGTTCGACAGGGGAGTCTGGGGCCAACGTCCTGACTTTC NA TRBV7-9 TRBD1 TRBJ2-6
CASSLETGRAEGTQYF TGCGCCAGCAGCCTTGAGACAGGGCGGGCTGAAGGTACGCAGTATTTT few TRBV4-3 TRBD1 TRBJ2-3
CASSLATDSLGETQYF TGTGCCAGCAGCTTGGCAACGGACTCTTTGGGGGAGACCCAGTACTTC NA TRBV5-6 NA TRBJ2-5
CASSLEPGEKLFF TGTGCCAGCAGCTTAGAGCCCGGTGAAAAACTGTTTTTT NA TRBV7-2 NA TRBJ1-4
CASSVGNSGGLDEQFF TGTGCCAGCAGCGTAGGGAATAGCGGGGGGCTCGATGAGCAGTTCTTC few TRBV9 TRBD2 TRBJ2-1
CASSQGWGISEETQYF TGCGCCAGCAGCCAAGGGTGGGGTATCTCTGAAGAGACCCAGTACTTC NA TRBV4-1 NA TRBJ2-5
CASTHSWGGTGNNEQFF TGTGCCAGCACCCACTCCTGGGGGGGCACGGGGAACAATGAGCAGTTCTTC NA TRBV27 NA TRBJ2-1
CASSPKRNYGYTF TGTGCCAGCTCACCAAAGCGGAACTATGGCTACACCTTC few TRBV18 NA TRBJ1-2
CATSPIGLRGYEQYF TGTGCCACCAGTCCAATCGGACTTAGGGGATACGAGCAGTACTTC many TRBV15 NA TRBJ2-7
CASSLSENIQYF TGTGCCAGCAGTTTGTCGGAAAACATTCAGTACTTC NA TRBV28 NA TRBJ2-4
CSALAGGTSYNEQFF TGCAGTGCTCTAGCGGGCGGGACATCCTACAATGAGCAGTTCTTC NA TRBV20-1 TRBD2 TRBJ2-1
CASSFGGGELFF TGTGCCAGCAGCTTTGGCGGGGGGGAGCTGTTTTTT many TRBV5-6 NA TRBJ2-2
CATSVGTDYGYTF TGTGCCACCAGCGTCGGGACGGACTATGGCTACACCTTC NA TRBV15 NA TRBJ1-2
CASSDEGGFGNTIYF TGTGCCAGCAGTGACGAAGGAGGGTTTGGAAACACCATATATTTT few TRBV2 NA TRBJ1-3
CASSQDRLAGSLDTQYF TGTGCCTCCAGCCAAGATAGACTAGCGGGGAGCCTAGATACGCAGTATTTT few TRBV3-1 TRBD2 TRBJ2-3
CASSLRRDTDTQYF TGCGCCAGCAGCTTGCGACGGGACACAGATACGCAGTATTTT many TRBV5-1 NA TRBJ2-3
CSAVRMEGGQPQHF TGCAGTGCCGTGAGGATGGAGGGAGGCCAGCCCCAGCATTTT NA TRBV20-1 NA TRBJ1-5
CASSPRAVSYNEQFF TGCGCCAGCAGCCCTAGGGCCGTTTCTTACAATGAGCAGTTCTTC NA TRBV4-1 NA TRBJ2-1
CAWSVGQGRSEQFF TGTGCCTGGAGTGTCGGACAGGGGCGTAGTGAGCAGTTCTTC NA TRBV30 TRBD1 TRBJ2-1
CASSRTQGNTEAFF TGTGCCAGCAGCCGAACGCAGGGGAACACTGAAGCTTTCTTT NA TRBV3-1 NA TRBJ1-1
CASSLSSGTSLYEQYF TGTGCCAGCAGCTTATCGTCCGGGACTAGTTTATACGAGCAGTACTTT NA TRBV7-9 TRBD2 TRBJ2-7